Shown below are 22 T cell receptor beta chains from a single sample sequenced in a study of cytomegalovirus exposure and HLA in healthy donors. The study ran its PCR with 60 Vbeta and 13 Jbeta primers. Sequencing was performed with immunoSEQ multiplex PCR; in TCRdb, only in-frame clones are kept and a portion is missing. The table has 35,000 to 50,000 clones, approximately 52% seen once; the top ten hold 9.5% to 13%. The sequenced sample was PBMCs. These receptors originate from a human donor in good health.

This chain links TRBV5-6 with TRBJ2-7; 13 bases fit TRBD2. J was trimmed by 2 bases and V by 2 bases; bases with no gene match: 13. Germline V gene data show CDR1 as SGHDT and CDR2 as YYEEEE. This CDR3 is 19 amino acids long. CDR3 sequence reads: CASSFSLWTSGRTAYEQYF. DNA for the CDR3: TGTGCCAGCAGCTTTTCGCTATGGACTAGCGGGAGAACAGCCTACGAGCAGTACTTC.

This clone was seen more than once but under ten times. The V gene is TRBV4-2, the J gene TRBJ1-5; D is possibly TRBD1 (6 bases). The ends were cut back, 0 bases at V and 12 bases at J, with 15 bases in the middle. Germline CDR1 is LGHNA and CDR2 is YNFKEQ. This CDR3 has 14 amino acids. The CDR3 loop reads CASSQDWATGHQHF. The CDR3, as DNA: TGTGCCAGCAGCCAAGATTGGGCGACAGGTCACCAGCATTTT.

This clone was seen a few times. Additional DNA sequences in this sample encode the identical CDR3. The chain uses TRBV4-1 and TRBJ2-6; 10 bases align to TRBD1. Germline V gene lookup returns CDR1 MGHRA and CDR2 YSYEKL. With 5 bases clipped from V and 2 bases from J, the junction kept 6 bases outside the gene matches. This CDR3 has 17 amino acids. The CDR3 region is CASSVGQGVAGANVLTF. DNA of the CDR3: TGCGCCAGCAGCGTCGGACAGGGGGTGGCTGGGGCCAACGTCCTGACTTTC.

This clone was counted a few times. The chain uses TRBV7-2 and TRBJ2-2; weak D call: TRBD2 (5 bases). Trimming stripped 5 bases from V and 4 bases from J, with 17 bases between. CDR3 size: 16 residues. CDR1 is SGHTA, CDR2 FQGNSA, per germline. Written as DNA, the CDR3 is TGTGCCAGCAGCCCCGCGGCGGGTTCGGGCACCGGGGAGCTGTTTTTT. It codes for CASSPAAGSGTGELFF. Looking up the rest from reference TRBV7-2 and TRBJ2-2 gives the full variable domain: GAGVSQSPSNKVTEKGKDVELRCDPISGHTALYWYRQSLGQGLEFLIYFQGNSAPDKSGLPSDRFSAERTGGSVSTLTIQRTQQEDSAVYLCASSPAAGSGTGELFFGEGSRLTVL.

This rearrangement joins TRBV7-3 to TRBJ1-1; weak D call: TRBD1 (5 bases). Trimming left V 5 bases short and J 3 bases short, with 13 bases between. Germline V gene lookup returns CDR1 SGHTA and CDR2 FQGTGA. The CDR3 covers 14 residues. The CDR3 DNA reads as TGTGCCAGCAGCCCGATGGGGGGATACACTGAAGCTTTCTTT. This codes for CASSPMGGYTEAFF.

This clone was detected once. The chain joins TRBV7-3 to TRBJ2-3; 8 nucleotides line up with TRBD2. CDR1 is SGHTA and CDR2 is FQGTGA in the germline V gene. V was clipped by 0 bases and J by 4 bases; unmatched bases: 9. The CDR3 consists of 17 residues. The CDR3 is CASSLTGDSGGPDTQYF. The DNA of the CDR3 is TGTGCCAGCAGCTTAACAGGTGACAGCGGGGGCCCAGATACGCAGTATTTT.

CDR3 bases: TGTGCCAGCAGCCCCTTAGCGGGAGGGCCAGGGGAGACCCAGTACTTC. Protein product: CASSPLAGGPGETQYF. The chain joins TRBV5-4 to TRBJ2-5; 11 positions agree with TRBD2. After removal of 4 bases from V and 5 bases from J, the junction contained 10 bases not matched to a gene. The CDR3 totals 16 residues. Germline V CDR1 and CDR2: SGHNT, YYREEE (reference sequence).

The V call is TRBV7-2, the J call TRBJ2-6; 7 nucleotides line up with TRBD1. Germline V gene data show CDR1 as SGHTA and CDR2 as FQGNSA. V dropped 5 bases and J dropped 0; count of bases not matched to a gene: 10. The CDR3 consists of 18 residues. CDR3 protein: CASSPRDRESSGANVLTF. The DNA of the CDR3 is TGTGCCAGCAGCCCGAGAGACAGGGAAAGCTCTGGGGCCAACGTCCTGACTTTC.

V usage is TRBV27 and J usage is TRBJ1-5; weak D call: TRBD1 (5 bases). The CDR3 sequence is 14 residues long. Germline assignment: CDR1 MNHEY and CDR2 SMNVEV (reference sequence). With 7 bases removed from V and 2 bases from J, the gap between germline ends came to 12 bases. The CDR3 sequence is CASNLRGGNQPQHF. CDR3 nucleotides: TGTGCCAGCAACCTGCGGGGCGGCAATCAGCCCCAGCATTTT.

This chain connects TRBV7-2 to TRBJ2-3, with 12 bases lining up with TRBD2. Unmatched junction bases numbered 5, after V lost 1 base and J lost 3 bases. The CDR3 totals 17 residues. Per germline, CDR1 SGHTA and CDR2 FQGNSA. CDR3 sequence reads: CASSLGLTSGRTDTQYF. For the CDR3, the DNA is TGTGCCAGCAGCTTAGGCCTTACTAGCGGGAGGACAGATACGCAGTATTTT. Supplemented by reference TRBV7-2 and TRBJ2-3, the full variable domain reads GAGVSQSPSNKVTEKGKDVELRCDPISGHTALYWYRQSLGQGLEFLIYFQGNSAPDKSGLPSDRFSAERTGGSVSTLTIQRTQQEDSAVYLCASSLGLTSGRTDTQYFGPGTRLTVL.

The chain is built from TRBV27 and TRBJ2-7; 7 nucleotides align to TRBD2. The germline gives CDR1 MNHEY, CDR2 SMNVEV (reference sequence). The CDR3 has 17 amino acids. V dropped 2 bases and J dropped 0; count of bases not matched to a gene: 10. CDR3 amino acids: CASSLRRGTASSYEQYF. For the CDR3, the DNA is TGTGCCAGCAGTTTACGGCGGGGGACGGCTAGCTCCTACGAGCAGTACTTC.

This clone came up once. The chain links TRBV6-1 to TRBJ1-1; TRBD1 agrees at 12 bases. The CDR3 runs to 15 residues. Germline assignment: CDR1 MNHNS and CDR2 SASEGT. V gave up 8 bases and J gave up 3 bases; unmatched junction bases: 7. CDR3 residues: CASRPGTGGDTEAFF. CDR3 coding DNA: TGTGCCAGCCGACCCGGGACAGGGGGCGACACTGAAGCTTTCTTT.

The V and J genes are TRBV4-3 and TRBJ1-2; D call uncertain. V was clipped by 0 bases and J by 8 bases, with 19 bases between them. Germline CDR1 and CDR2: LGHNA and YSLEER. The CDR3 is 16 amino acids. Written as DNA, the CDR3 is TGCGCCAGCAGCCAAGATAGGTACACCGACCGGGGAGGCTACACCTTC. Translation: CASSQDRYTDRGGYTF.

The rearrangement uses TRBV6-5 and TRBJ1-5; 9 bases fit TRBD1. J lost 1 base, V lost 6 bases, and 1 base had no gene match. The CDR3 is made up of 14 amino acids. In germline, CDR1 is MNHEY, CDR2 SVGAGI. CDR3 in amino acids: CASRTGGSNQPQHF. The CDR3 DNA sequence: TGTGCCAGCAGGACAGGGGGGAGCAATCAGCCCCAGCATTTT.

The chain employs TRBV7-6 and TRBJ2-7, with a weak D call TRBD2 (5 bases). CDR3 length: 13 residues. The germline V gene encodes CDR1 SGHVS and CDR2 FNYEAQ. Trimming removed 1 base at V and 4 bases at J, with 8 bases between. The CDR3 DNA reads as TGTGCCAGCAGCTTAGGTAGAGGGTACGAGCAGTACTTC. The encoded protein is CASSLGRGYEQYF.

The V and J genes are TRBV27 and TRBJ1-6, with D possibly being TRBD1 (5 bases). The CDR3 length is 16 residues. V lost 6 bases and J lost 6, with 18 bases in between. From germline, CDR1 is MNHEY and CDR2 SMNVEV (reference sequence). The CDR3 loop reads CASRKFNRNLNSPLHF. The DNA for the CDR3 is TGTGCCAGCAGAAAATTCAACAGGAACCTTAATTCACCCCTCCACTTT.

The V gene is TRBV11-1, the J gene TRBJ1-1; 7 bases agree with TRBD1. The V and J ends lost 2 bases and 4 bases, in that order; junction bases with no gene match: 4. The CDR3 covers 14 residues. Germline CDR1 reads SGHAT; CDR2 reads FQDESV (reference sequence). CDR3 loop: CASSLTRGPTEAFF. CDR3 DNA: TGTGCCAGCAGCTTAACGAGGGGGCCCACTGAAGCTTTCTTT.

The chain employs TRBV6-5 and TRBJ1-4; TRBD1 matches at 9 bases. Germline CDR1 reads MNHEY; CDR2 reads SVGAGI. V lost 5 bases and J lost 5; bases outside the gene matches: 6. The CDR3 contains 15 residues. CDR3 in amino acids: CASSPTGGGNEKLFF. DNA for the CDR3: TGTGCCAGCAGTCCCACAGGGGGCGGAAATGAAAAACTGTTTTTT.

The rearrangement uses TRBV4-2 and TRBJ1-5; 7 bases are a match to TRBD1. This CDR3 is 18 amino acids long. Germline CDR1 and CDR2: LGHNA and YNFKEQ. Germline trimming cut 4 bases from V and 7 bases from J; bases unmatched to any gene: 19. In DNA, the CDR3 is TGTGCCAGCAGCCCTTATCAAACCGAGACAGGGAATTCGCAGCCCCAGCATTTT. Encoded protein: CASSPYQTETGNSQPQHF.

Remarks on this clone: Other DNA sequences in the sample encode the same CDR3. This rearrangement joins TRBV7-9 to TRBJ2-7; 7 nucleotides match TRBD1. The CDR3 is 16 residues long. Looked up from germline, CDR1 is SEHNR and CDR2 is FQNEAQ (reference sequence). J lost 2 bases, V lost 2 bases, and 9 bases had no gene match. The CDR3 here is CASSLYGQAPAYEQYF. CDR3 coding DNA: TGTGCCAGCAGCTTATATGGACAGGCCCCCGCCTACGAGCAGTACTTC.

CDR3 in DNA: TGCGCCAGCAGCCCCAGGACAGGGGGGACAGATACGCAGTATTTT. This sequence encodes CASSPRTGGTDTQYF. The chain is built from TRBV4-3 and TRBJ2-3; 10 positions match TRBD1. Germline assignment: CDR1 LGHNA and CDR2 YSLEER. The CDR3 consists of 15 residues. J gave up 3 bases and V 4 bases, and 4 bases lay outside the gene matches.

This clone has just a few counts. The chain carries TRBV4-1 and TRBJ1-2; perhaps TRBD1 as D (6 bases). The germline V and J ends were trimmed by 0 bases and 2 bases, with 22 bases remaining between them. CDR1 is MGHRA and CDR2 is YSYEKL in the germline V gene. This CDR3 contains 19 residues. The CDR3 DNA reads TGCGCCAGCAGCCAAGATCCCTTGGCTTGGGGGGGGGCCAACTATGGCTACACCTTC. It translates to CASSQDPLAWGGANYGYTF.